Presented here are 27 T cell receptor beta chains from one specimen sequenced in a study of beta chain features in type 1 diabetes. Sequencing targeted expressed TCRB transcripts, as all isolated RNA had been reverse transcribed. Sequencing was performed with immunoSEQ multiplex PCR; in TCRdb, only in-frame clones are kept and a portion is missing. The sample carries hundreds of thousands of clones, over 8.5% recorded once. The specimen was naive CD4+ T cells from blood. These receptors came from a woman under 30 in good health.

This clone has just a few counts. The chain's CDR3 is CSVDGGGADTQYF. CDR3 coding DNA: TGCAGCGTTGATGGTGGGGGGGCGGATACGCAGTATTTT. This chain connects TRBV29-1 to TRBJ2-3; weak D call: TRBD2 (7 bases). Looked up from germline, CDR1 is SQVTM and CDR2 is ANQGSEA. Trimming removed 3 bases from V and 6 bases from J, with 13 bases in between. The CDR3 covers 13 residues.

The chain couples TRBV28 to TRBJ2-7, with 8 bases that match TRBD1. V lost 6 bases, J lost 1 base, and 8 bases stayed unmatched. Germline CDR1 is MDHEN and CDR2 is SYDVKM. The CDR3 has 15 amino acids. The CDR3 DNA follows: TGTGCCAGCAGGCCCGCCGGGACAGGTTCCTACGAGCAGTACTTC. Translating it yields CASRPAGTGSYEQYF.

There are a few counts of this clone. J is TRBJ2-1 and V is TRBV7-9; possible D gene TRBD1, 5 bases. V lost 1 base to trimming and J lost 4 bases, with 11 bases between them. Germline-derived CDR1 and CDR2 are SEHNR and FQNEAQ (reference sequence). The CDR3 sequence is 15 residues long. CDR3 loop: CASSLGGSKYNEQFF. The DNA for the CDR3 is TGTGCCAGCAGCTTAGGGGGCAGCAAATACAATGAGCAGTTCTTC.

The V gene is TRBV13, the J gene TRBJ2-7, with D uncertain. The CDR3 covers 11 residues. Per the germline V gene, CDR1 is PRHDT and CDR2 is FYEKMQ (reference sequence). The V gene lost 2 bases and the J gene lost 7 bases, with 6 bases spanning the gap. CDR3 DNA: TGTGCCAGCAGCTTAAGGCGGGAGCAGTACTTC. It translates to CASSLRREQYF.

J is TRBJ1-2 and V is TRBV30, with TRBD1 matching over 8 bases. J lost 4 bases, V lost 8 bases, and 6 bases had no gene match. Per the germline V gene, CDR1 is GTSNPN and CDR2 is SVGIG (reference sequence). The CDR3 has 12 residues. The CDR3 here is CAGRQGTYGYTF. CDR3 bases: TGTGCCGGCCGACAGGGGACCTATGGCTACACCTTC.

In this sample, this clone turned up a few times. V usage is TRBV6-5 and J usage is TRBJ2-1; D ambiguous. With 0 bases removed from V and 14 bases from J, the gap between germline ends came to 14 bases. This CDR3 has 13 residues. Germline CDR1 MNHEY, CDR2 SVGAGI. This chain's CDR3 is CASSYSPESQKFF. In DNA form, the CDR3 reads TGTGCCAGCAGTTACTCGCCGGAGTCCCAAAAGTTCTTC.

The J gene is TRBJ2-1, the V gene TRBV6-4, with TRBD2 as a possible D gene (7 bases). Per germline, CDR1 MRHNA and CDR2 SNTAGT. Trimming removed 6 bases at V and 8 bases at J, with 14 bases between. This CDR3 comprises 13 residues. CDR3 nucleotides: TGTGCCAGCAGCGCACAGGGAGGGGATGAGCAGTTCTTC. Its translation: CASSAQGGDEQFF.

This clone was seen more than once but under ten times. The chain carries TRBV5-4 and TRBJ1-1; 9 bases map to TRBD1. V shed 4 bases, J shed 1 base, and the junction held 5 bases outside the gene matches. CDR3 length: 15 residues. From germline, CDR1 is SGHNT and CDR2 YYREEE (reference sequence). CDR3 nucleotides: TGTGCCAGCAGCAAAGGGGACAGGGCGAACACTGAAGCTTTCTTT. Protein: CASSKGDRANTEAFF.

The CDR3 here is CASSLEGQIYEQYF. CDR3 in DNA: TGTGCCAGCAGCTTGGAGGGACAGATCTACGAGCAGTACTTC. This rearrangement joins TRBV5-4 to TRBJ2-7, with TRBD1 matching 7 bases. With 0 bases clipped from V and 3 bases from J, the junction kept 3 bases outside the gene matches. Germline CDR1 and CDR2: SGHNT and YYREEE (reference sequence). CDR3 size: 14 residues.

This clone was detected a few times. This CDR3 is CASKLAGGSHEQFF. The CDR3 coding sequence is TGTGCCAGCAAACTAGCGGGAGGTTCCCATGAGCAGTTCTTC. This sequence joins TRBV19 and TRBJ2-1; 12 positions agree with TRBD2. CDR3 length equals 14 residues. V dropped 9 bases and J dropped 8; count of bases not matched to a gene: 8. CDR1 is LNHDA, CDR2 SQIVND, per germline (reference sequence). The full variable domain, completed using reference TRBV19 and TRBJ2-1, is DGGITQSPKYLFRKEGQNVTLSCEQNLNHDAMYWYRQDPGQGLRLIYYSQIVNDFQKGDIAEGYSVSREKKESFPLTVTSAQKNPTAFYLCASKLAGGSHEQFFGPGTRLTVL.

This clone has just a few counts. J is TRBJ2-1 and V is TRBV9; maybe TRBD2 (5 bases). With 0 bases removed from V and 8 bases from J, the gap between germline ends came to 15 bases. The CDR3 extends over 15 amino acids. CDR1 is SGDLS, CDR2 YYNGEE, per germline. The CDR3 here is CASSVATSGSDEQFF. CDR3 bases: TGTGCCAGCAGCGTAGCTACTTCGGGGAGCGATGAGCAGTTCTTC.

CDR3 residues: CASSKLAGATQYF. DNA of the CDR3: TGTGCCAGCAGCAAACTAGCGGGAGCGACCCAGTACTTC. The V gene is TRBV9, the J gene TRBJ2-5; 11 bases map to TRBD2. The V segment lost 4 bases and the J segment 7 bases; nucleotides outside the gene matches: 3. This CDR3 comprises 13 residues. Per the germline V gene, CDR1 is SGDLS and CDR2 is YYNGEE.

The V gene is TRBV7-9, the J gene TRBJ2-5, with a weak D call TRBD2 (7 bases). Trimming cost V 5 bases and J 2 bases, with 21 bases left between them. The CDR3 has 17 residues. The germline gives CDR1 SEHNR, CDR2 FQNEAQ (reference sequence). The CDR3, as DNA: TGTGCCAGCAGCCCGACGGGGGGCGGGGGACATCAAGAGACCCAGTACTTC. Protein: CASSPTGGGGHQETQYF.

This clone has only a few counts. The chain employs TRBV19 and TRBJ2-5; 9 bases align to TRBD2. V was clipped by 6 bases and J by 9 bases; unmatched bases: 20. The CDR3 covers 17 residues. Germline assignment: CDR1 LNHDA and CDR2 SQIVND (reference sequence). CDR3 DNA: TGTGCCAGTAGCCCTACTAGCGGGTCCCTTTCCGCGCCGGCCCAGTACTTC. Its translation is CASSPTSGSLSAPAQYF.

The J gene is TRBJ1-3, the V gene TRBV15, with D tentatively TRBD1 (6 bases). The CDR3 has 15 residues. Trimming took off 5 bases at V and 1 base at J, with 12 bases between the two ends. Germline-derived CDR1 and CDR2 are LNHNV and YYDKDF (reference sequence). The CDR3 spells CATSAGVASGNTIYF. In nucleotides, the CDR3 is TGTGCCACCAGCGCAGGGGTAGCGTCTGGAAACACCATATATTTT.

This clone was counted a few times. The V call is TRBV18, the J call TRBJ1-1; TRBD1 agrees at 9 bases. Germline-derived CDR1 and CDR2 are KGHSH and LQKENI. V lost 3 bases to trimming and J lost 4 bases; unmatched junction nucleotides: 9. The CDR3 is 16 amino acids. The chain's CDR3 is CASSPITGQGFTEAFF. The CDR3 DNA reads as TGTGCCAGCTCACCCATCACGGGACAGGGTTTCACTGAAGCTTTCTTT.

This clone has a handful of counts. The chain recombines TRBV6-5 with TRBJ1-5, with 12 bases lining up with TRBD1. CDR3 length equals 15 residues. V gave up 6 bases and J gave up 5 bases; unmatched junction bases: 5. Germline values: CDR1 MNHEY, CDR2 SVGAGI. DNA for the CDR3: TGTGCCAGCAGCCCCGGGACAGGGGGCGATCAGCCCCAGCATTTT. Its protein product is CASSPGTGGDQPQHF.

This clone was counted only a few times. This chain uses TRBV19 with TRBJ2-3, with TRBD2 matching 10 bases. The trim removed 3 bases at V and 5 bases at J, leaving 5 bases unmatched. The CDR3 loop spans 15 amino acids. Germline V gene sequence: CDR1 LNHDA, CDR2 SQIVND (reference sequence). The CDR3 here is CASSIIASGGDTQYF. The DNA of the CDR3 is TGTGCCAGTAGTATTATAGCTAGCGGGGGAGATACGCAGTATTTT.

This clone has more than one count but fewer than ten. The genes are TRBV6-1 and TRBJ2-4; 7 bases line up with TRBD1. V lost 5 bases to trimming and J lost 9 bases; unmatched junction nucleotides: 1. The CDR3 consists of 11 residues. Germline V gene sequence: CDR1 MNHNS, CDR2 SASEGT. The chain's CDR3 is CASSQGVIQYF. CDR3 sequence (DNA): TGTGCCAGCAGTCAGGGGGTCATTCAGTACTTC.

This chain joins TRBV4-1 and TRBJ1-5; D ambiguous. The germline V gene has CDR1 MGHRA and CDR2 YSYEKL. The ends were cut back, 4 bases at V and 4 bases at J, with 11 bases in the middle. There are 14 residues in the CDR3. Written as DNA, the CDR3 is TGCGCCAGCAGCCTATCGGGTGGTAATCAGCCCCAGCATTTT. It specifies CASSLSGGNQPQHF.

The chain joins TRBV19 to TRBJ1-4; possibly TRBD1 for D (5 bases). Germline V CDR1 and CDR2: LNHDA, SQIVND (reference sequence). Trimming shortened V by 8 bases and J by 2 bases, and 9 bases separated the two germline ends. CDR3 size: 13 residues. CDR3 nucleotide sequence: TGTGCCAGTCTTGACAGCACTAATGAAAAACTGTTTTTT. Protein: CASLDSTNEKLFF.

This clone has just a few counts. The V and J genes are TRBV9 and TRBJ2-1, with D perhaps TRBD2 (5 bases). Trimming took 2 bases from V and 3 from J, leaving 9 bases between them. Germline CDR1 SGDLS, CDR2 YYNGEE. The CDR3 is 14 residues long. CDR3 sequence: CASSVASLYNEQFF. CDR3 nucleotides: TGTGCCAGCAGCGTTGCTAGCCTCTACAATGAGCAGTTCTTC.

The CDR3 is CASSFSQGAGYTF. In DNA, the CDR3 is TGCGCCAGCAGCTTCTCCCAGGGGGCCGGCTACACCTTC. The V gene is TRBV5-1, the J gene TRBJ1-2; 8 nucleotides line up with TRBD1. The junction had 5 bases not matched to a gene; V was cut back by 2 bases and J by 8 bases. The V gene's germline CDR1 is SGHRS and CDR2 YFSETQ. The CDR3 contains 13 residues.

The chain couples TRBV6-5 to TRBJ1-1; D unclear. Trimming stripped 2 bases from V and 7 bases from J, with 14 bases between. Germline-derived CDR1 and CDR2 are MNHEY and SVGAGI. This CDR3 has 14 residues. The CDR3 region has the DNA TGTGCCAGCAGTTACGCGCCCGGGGAGGTTGAAGCTTTCTTT. It translates to CASSYAPGEVEAFF.

CDR3 residues: CSVDRGRGEQYF. The CDR3 coding sequence is TGCAGCGTTGACAGGGGGCGAGGTGAGCAGTACTTC. This sequence joins TRBV29-1 and TRBJ2-7; 8 bases agree with TRBD1. CDR1 is SQVTM, CDR2 ANQGSEA, per germline. The CDR3 has 12 residues. V shed 3 bases, J shed 7 bases, and the junction held 5 bases outside the gene matches.

The chain joins TRBV2 to TRBJ2-7, with 9 bases lining up with TRBD2. Germline trimming cut 7 bases from V and 4 bases from J; bases unmatched to any gene: 11. CDR3 length: 15 residues. Germline V gives CDR1 SNHLY, CDR2 FYNNEI. CDR3 coding DNA: TGTGCCAGCAATGTGAATAGCGGGAGAATTTACGAGCAGTACTTC. It codes for CASNVNSGRIYEQYF.

The V and J genes are TRBV6-6 and TRBJ1-5; 7 nucleotides match TRBD1. CDR1 MNHNY and CDR2 SVGAGI come from the germline V gene (reference sequence). The CDR3 has 15 residues. V was clipped by 0 bases and J by 4 bases; unmatched bases: 3. DNA for the CDR3: TGTGCCAGCAGTTACTCGGGACAGAAGAATCAGCCCCAGCATTTT. This codes for CASSYSGQKNQPQHF.